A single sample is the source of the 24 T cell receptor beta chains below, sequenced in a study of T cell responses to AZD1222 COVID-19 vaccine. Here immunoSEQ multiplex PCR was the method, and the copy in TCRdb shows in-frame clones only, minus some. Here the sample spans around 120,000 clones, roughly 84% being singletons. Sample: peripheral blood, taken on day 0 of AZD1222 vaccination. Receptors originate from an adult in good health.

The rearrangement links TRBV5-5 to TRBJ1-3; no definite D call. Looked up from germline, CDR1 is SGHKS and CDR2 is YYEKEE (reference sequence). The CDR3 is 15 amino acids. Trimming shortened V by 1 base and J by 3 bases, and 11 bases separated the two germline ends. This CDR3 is CASSLNSFYGNTIYF. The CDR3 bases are TGTGCCAGCAGCTTGAACAGTTTTTATGGAAACACCATATATTTT.

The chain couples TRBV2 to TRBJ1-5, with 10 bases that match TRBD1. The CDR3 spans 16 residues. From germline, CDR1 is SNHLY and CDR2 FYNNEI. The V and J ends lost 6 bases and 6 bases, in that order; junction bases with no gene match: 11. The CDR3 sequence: CASSGTLGQGIQPQHF. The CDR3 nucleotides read TGTGCCAGCAGCGGGACGTTGGGACAGGGGATTCAGCCCCAGCATTTT.

The CDR3 DNA reads as TGTGCCAGCAGCTCGACAGTTCAAGAGACCCAGTACTTC. Translated: CASSSTVQETQYF. The chain joins TRBV5-6 to TRBJ2-5; weak D call: TRBD1 (5 bases). Germline V gives CDR1 SGHDT, CDR2 YYEEEE. The CDR3 consists of 13 residues. V was clipped by 3 bases and J by 2 bases, with 8 bases between them. The whole variable domain, remainder taken from reference TRBV5-6 and TRBJ2-5, is DAGVTQSPTHLIKTRGQQVTLRCSPKSGHDTVSWYQQALGQGPQFIFQYYEEEERQRGNFPDRFSGHQFPNYSSELNVNALLLGDSALYLCASSSTVQETQYFGPGTRLLVL.

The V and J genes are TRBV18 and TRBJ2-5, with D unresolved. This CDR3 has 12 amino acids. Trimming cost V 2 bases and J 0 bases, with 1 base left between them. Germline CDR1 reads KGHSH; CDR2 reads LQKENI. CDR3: CASSPNQETQYF. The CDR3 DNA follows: TGTGCCAGCTCACCAAACCAAGAGACCCAGTACTTC.

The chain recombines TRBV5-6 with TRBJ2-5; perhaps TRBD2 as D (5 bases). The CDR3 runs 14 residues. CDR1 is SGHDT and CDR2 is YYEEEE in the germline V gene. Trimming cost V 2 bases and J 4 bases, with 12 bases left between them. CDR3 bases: TGTGCCAGCAGCTTCCTGGCGGGTGGAGAGACCCAGTACTTC. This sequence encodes CASSFLAGGETQYF.

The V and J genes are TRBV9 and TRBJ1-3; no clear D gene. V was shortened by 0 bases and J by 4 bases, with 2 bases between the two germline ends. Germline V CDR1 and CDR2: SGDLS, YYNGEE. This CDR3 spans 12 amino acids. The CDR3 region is CASSVAGNTIYF. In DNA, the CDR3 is TGTGCCAGCAGCGTAGCAGGAAACACCATATATTTT.

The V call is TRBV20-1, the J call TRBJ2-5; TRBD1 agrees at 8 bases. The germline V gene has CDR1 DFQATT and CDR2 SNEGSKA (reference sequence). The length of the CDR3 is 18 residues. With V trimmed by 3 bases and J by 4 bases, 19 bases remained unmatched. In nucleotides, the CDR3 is TGCAGTGCTAGTGCGACCTCCGACAGGGGCCGCCGGAGAGAGACCCAGTACTTC. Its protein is CSASATSDRGRRRETQYF.

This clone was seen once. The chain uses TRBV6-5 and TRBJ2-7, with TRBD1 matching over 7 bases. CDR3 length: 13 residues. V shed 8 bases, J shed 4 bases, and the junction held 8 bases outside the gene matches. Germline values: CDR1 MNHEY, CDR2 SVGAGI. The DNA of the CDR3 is TGTGCCAGCGTGACAGGGCCTTTTTACGAGCAGTACTTC. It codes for CASVTGPFYEQYF.

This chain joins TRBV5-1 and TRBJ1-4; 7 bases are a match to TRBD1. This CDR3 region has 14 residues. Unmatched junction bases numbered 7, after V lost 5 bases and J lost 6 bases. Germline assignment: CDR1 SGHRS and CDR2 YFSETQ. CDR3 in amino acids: CASRTRQGDEKLFF. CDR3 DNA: TGCGCCAGCAGGACCCGACAGGGAGATGAAAAACTGTTTTTT.

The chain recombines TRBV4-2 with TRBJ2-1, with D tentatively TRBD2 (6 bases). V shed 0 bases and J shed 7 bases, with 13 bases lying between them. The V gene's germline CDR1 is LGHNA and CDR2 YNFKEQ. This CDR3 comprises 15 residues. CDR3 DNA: TGTGCCAGCAGCCAAGATCCGGCGGGGTGGAATGAGCAGTTCTTC. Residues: CASSQDPAGWNEQFF.

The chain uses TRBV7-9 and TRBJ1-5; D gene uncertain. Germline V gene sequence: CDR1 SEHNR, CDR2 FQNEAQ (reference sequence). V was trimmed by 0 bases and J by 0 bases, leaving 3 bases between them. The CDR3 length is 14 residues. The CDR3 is CASSLAGSNQPQHF. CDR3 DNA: TGTGCCAGCAGCTTAGCGGGTAGCAATCAGCCCCAGCATTTT.

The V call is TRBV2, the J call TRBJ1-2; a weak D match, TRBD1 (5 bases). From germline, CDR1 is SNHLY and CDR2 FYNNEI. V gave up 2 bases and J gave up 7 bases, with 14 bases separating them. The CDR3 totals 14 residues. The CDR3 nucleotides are TGTGCCAGCAGTGAATCCGGCAGCGGGGGTGGCTACACCTTC. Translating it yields CASSESGSGGGYTF. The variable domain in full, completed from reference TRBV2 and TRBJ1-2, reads EPEVTQTPSHQVTQMGQEVILRCVPISNHLYFYWYRQILGQKVEFLVSFYNNEISEKSEIFDDQFSVERPDGSNFTLKIRSTKLEDSAMYFCASSESGSGGGYTFGSGTRLTVV.

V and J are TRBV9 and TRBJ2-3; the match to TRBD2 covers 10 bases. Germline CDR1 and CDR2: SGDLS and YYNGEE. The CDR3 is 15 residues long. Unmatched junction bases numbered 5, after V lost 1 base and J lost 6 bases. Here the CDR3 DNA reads TGTGCCAGCAGCGTAACTAGCGGGGAATCTGATACGCAGTATTTT. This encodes CASSVTSGESDTQYF.

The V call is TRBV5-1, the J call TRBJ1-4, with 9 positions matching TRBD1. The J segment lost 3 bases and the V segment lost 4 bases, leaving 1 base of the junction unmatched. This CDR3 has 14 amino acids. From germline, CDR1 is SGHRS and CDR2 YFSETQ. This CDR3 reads CASSRTGANEKLFF. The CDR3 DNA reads TGCGCCAGCAGCAGGACAGGGGCTAATGAAAAACTGTTTTTT.

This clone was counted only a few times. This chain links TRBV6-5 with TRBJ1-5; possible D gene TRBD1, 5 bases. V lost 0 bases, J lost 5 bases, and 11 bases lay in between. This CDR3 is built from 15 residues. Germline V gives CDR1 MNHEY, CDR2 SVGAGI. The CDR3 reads CASSYSSPRDQPQHF. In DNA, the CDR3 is TGTGCCAGCAGTTACTCCAGTCCCAGGGATCAGCCCCAGCATTTT.

As DNA, the CDR3 is TGTGCCAGCATGGCTTACACCGGGGAGCTGTTTTTT. Its protein product is CASMAYTGELFF. The rearrangement links TRBV6-5 to TRBJ2-2; no reliable D call. From germline, CDR1 is MNHEY and CDR2 SVGAGI. The CDR3 has 12 amino acids. V lost 7 bases, J lost 3 bases, and 6 bases lay in between.

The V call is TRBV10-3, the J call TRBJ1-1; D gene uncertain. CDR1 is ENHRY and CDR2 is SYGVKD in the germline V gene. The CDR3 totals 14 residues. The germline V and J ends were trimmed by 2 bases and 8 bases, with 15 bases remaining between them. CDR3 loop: CAISEDHYSDEAFF. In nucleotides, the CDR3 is TGTGCCATCAGTGAGGACCACTATTCGGACGAAGCTTTCTTT.

The DNA of the CDR3 is TGTGCCAGCAGGACGGGACTAGGCTACGAGCAGTACTTC. Protein product: CASRTGLGYEQYF. The chain uses TRBV6-6 and TRBJ2-7, with TRBD2 matching 8 bases. Germline values: CDR1 MNHNY, CDR2 SVGAGI (reference sequence). The CDR3 is 13 amino acids. V was pared by 6 bases and J by 3 bases, with 4 bases of the junction left unmatched.

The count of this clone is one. Here the CDR3 DNA reads TGCGCCAGCAGCTTCCGACAGGGACCAGATACGCAGTATTTT. Protein product: CASSFRQGPDTQYF. This sequence joins TRBV5-1 and TRBJ2-3; 7 nucleotides agree with TRBD1. The V gene end was trimmed by 2 bases and the J gene end by 4 bases; junction bases not matched to a gene: 4. CDR1 SGHRS and CDR2 YFSETQ come from the germline V gene. The CDR3 spans 14 residues. Filled out from reference TRBV5-1 and TRBJ2-3, the complete variable domain reads KAGVTQTPRYLIKTRGQQVTLSCSPISGHRSVSWYQQTPGQGLQFLFEYFSETQRNKGNFPGRFSGRQFSNSRSEMNVSTLELGDSALYLCASSFRQGPDTQYFGPGTRLTVL.

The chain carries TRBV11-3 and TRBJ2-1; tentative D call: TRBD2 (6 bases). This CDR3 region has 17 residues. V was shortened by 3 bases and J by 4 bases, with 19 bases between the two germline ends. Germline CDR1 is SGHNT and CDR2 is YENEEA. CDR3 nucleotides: TGTGCCAGCAGCTTTGGGTCCCTAGGGCGGGGTTACAATGAGCAGTTCTTC. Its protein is CASSFGSLGRGYNEQFF. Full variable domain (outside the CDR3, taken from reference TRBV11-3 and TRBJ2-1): EAGVVQSPRYKIIEKKQPVAFWCNPISGHNTLYWYLQNLGQGPELLIRYENEEAVDDSQLPKDRFSAERLKGVDSTLKIQPAELGDSAVYLCASSFGSLGRGYNEQFFGPGTRLTVL.

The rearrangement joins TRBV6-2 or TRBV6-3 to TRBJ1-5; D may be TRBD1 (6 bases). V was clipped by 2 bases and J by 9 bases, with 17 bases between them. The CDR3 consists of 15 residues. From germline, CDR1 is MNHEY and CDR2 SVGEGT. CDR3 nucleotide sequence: TGTGCCAGCAGTTACCCGACAGGCCCGCGACGGCCCCAGCATTTT. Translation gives CASSYPTGPRRPQHF.

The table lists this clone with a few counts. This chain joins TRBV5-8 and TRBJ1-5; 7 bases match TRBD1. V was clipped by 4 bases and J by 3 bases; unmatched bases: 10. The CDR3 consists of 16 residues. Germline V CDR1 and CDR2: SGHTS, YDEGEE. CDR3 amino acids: CASSALQGDYNQPQHF. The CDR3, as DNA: TGTGCCAGCAGCGCCCTCCAGGGGGATTACAATCAGCCCCAGCATTTT.

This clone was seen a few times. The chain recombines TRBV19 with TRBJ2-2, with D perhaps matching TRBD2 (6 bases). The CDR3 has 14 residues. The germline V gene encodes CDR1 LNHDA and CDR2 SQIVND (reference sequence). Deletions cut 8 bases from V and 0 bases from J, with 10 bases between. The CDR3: CASGRGTNTGELFF. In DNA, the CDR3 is TGTGCCAGTGGGCGGGGCACGAACACCGGGGAGCTGTTTTTT. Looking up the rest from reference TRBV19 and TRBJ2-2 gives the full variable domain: DGGITQSPKYLFRKEGQNVTLSCEQNLNHDAMYWYRQDPGQGLRLIYYSQIVNDFQKGDIAEGYSVSREKKESFPLTVTSAQKNPTAFYLCASGRGTNTGELFFGEGSRLTVL.

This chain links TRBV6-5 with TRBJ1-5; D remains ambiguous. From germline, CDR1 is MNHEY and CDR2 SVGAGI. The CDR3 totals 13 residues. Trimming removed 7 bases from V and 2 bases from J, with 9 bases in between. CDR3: CASNPMGNQPQHF. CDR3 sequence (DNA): TGTGCCAGCAACCCAATGGGCAATCAGCCCCAGCATTTT.